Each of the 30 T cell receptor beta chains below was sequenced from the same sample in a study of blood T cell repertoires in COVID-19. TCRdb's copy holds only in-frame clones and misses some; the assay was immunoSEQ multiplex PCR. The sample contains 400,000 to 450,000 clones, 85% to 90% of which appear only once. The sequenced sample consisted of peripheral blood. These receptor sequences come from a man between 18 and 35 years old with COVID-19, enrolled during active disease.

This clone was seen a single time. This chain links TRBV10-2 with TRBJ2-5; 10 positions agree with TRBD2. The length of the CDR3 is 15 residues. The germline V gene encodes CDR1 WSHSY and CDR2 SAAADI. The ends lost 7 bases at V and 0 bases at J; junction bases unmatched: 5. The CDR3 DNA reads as TGCGCCAGCACCCGACTAGCGGGCAACCAAGAGACCCAGTACTTC. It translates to CASTRLAGNQETQYF.

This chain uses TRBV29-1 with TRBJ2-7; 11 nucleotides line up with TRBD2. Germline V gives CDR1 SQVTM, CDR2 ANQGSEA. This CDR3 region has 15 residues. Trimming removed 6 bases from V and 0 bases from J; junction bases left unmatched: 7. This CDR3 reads CSVSGTSGSSYEQYF. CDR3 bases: TGCAGCGTGTCCGGGACTAGCGGTAGCTCCTACGAGCAGTACTTC.

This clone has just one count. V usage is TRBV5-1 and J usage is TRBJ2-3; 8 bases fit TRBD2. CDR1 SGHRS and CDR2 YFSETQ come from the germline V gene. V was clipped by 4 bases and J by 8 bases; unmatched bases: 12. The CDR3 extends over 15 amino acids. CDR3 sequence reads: CASSPRGVEPPTQYF. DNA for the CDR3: TGCGCCAGCAGCCCGCGGGGGGTGGAGCCACCTACGCAGTATTTT. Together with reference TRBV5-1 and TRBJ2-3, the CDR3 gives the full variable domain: KAGVTQTPRYLIKTRGQQVTLSCSPISGHRSVSWYQQTPGQGLQFLFEYFSETQRNKGNFPGRFSGRQFSNSRSEMNVSTLELGDSALYLCASSPRGVEPPTQYFGPGTRLTVL.

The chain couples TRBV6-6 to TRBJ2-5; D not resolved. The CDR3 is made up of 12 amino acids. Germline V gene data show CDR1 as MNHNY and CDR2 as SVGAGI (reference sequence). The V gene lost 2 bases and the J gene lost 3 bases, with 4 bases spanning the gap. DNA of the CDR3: TGTGCCAGCAGTTACGTAAAAGAGACCCAGTACTTC. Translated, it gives CASSYVKETQYF.

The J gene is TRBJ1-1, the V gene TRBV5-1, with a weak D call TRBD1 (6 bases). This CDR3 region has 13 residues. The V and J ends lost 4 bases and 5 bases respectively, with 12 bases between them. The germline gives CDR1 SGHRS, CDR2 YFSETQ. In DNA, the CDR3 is TGCGCCAGCAGCCGGGACACCCGGACTGAAGCTTTCTTT. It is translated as CASSRDTRTEAFF. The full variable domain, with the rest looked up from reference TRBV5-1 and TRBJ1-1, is KAGVTQTPRYLIKTRGQQVTLSCSPISGHRSVSWYQQTPGQGLQFLFEYFSETQRNKGNFPGRFSGRQFSNSRSEMNVSTLELGDSALYLCASSRDTRTEAFFGQGTRLTVV.

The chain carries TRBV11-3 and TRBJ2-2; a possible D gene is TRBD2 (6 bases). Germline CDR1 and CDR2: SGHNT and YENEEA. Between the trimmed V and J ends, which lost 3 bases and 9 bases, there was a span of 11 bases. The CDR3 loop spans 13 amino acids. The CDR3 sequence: CASSLPGRRELFF. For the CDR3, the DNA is TGTGCCAGCAGCTTGCCAGGGAGGAGGGAGCTGTTTTTT.

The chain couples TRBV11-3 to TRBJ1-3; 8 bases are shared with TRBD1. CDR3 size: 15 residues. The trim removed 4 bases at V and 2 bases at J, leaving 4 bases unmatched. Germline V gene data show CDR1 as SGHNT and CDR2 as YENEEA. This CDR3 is CASSSGQGAGNTIYF. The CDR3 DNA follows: TGTGCCAGCAGCTCTGGACAGGGAGCTGGAAACACCATATATTTT. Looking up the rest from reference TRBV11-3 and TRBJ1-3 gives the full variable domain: EAGVVQSPRYKIIEKKQPVAFWCNPISGHNTLYWYLQNLGQGPELLIRYENEEAVDDSQLPKDRFSAERLKGVDSTLKIQPAELGDSAVYLCASSSGQGAGNTIYFGEGSWLTVV.

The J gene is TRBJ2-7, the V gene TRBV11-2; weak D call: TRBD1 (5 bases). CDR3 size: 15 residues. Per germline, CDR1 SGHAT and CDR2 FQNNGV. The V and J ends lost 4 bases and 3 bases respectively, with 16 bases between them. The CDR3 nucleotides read TGTGCCAGCAGCTCAATAACAGGCAAGAACTACGAGCAGTACTTC. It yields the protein CASSSITGKNYEQYF.

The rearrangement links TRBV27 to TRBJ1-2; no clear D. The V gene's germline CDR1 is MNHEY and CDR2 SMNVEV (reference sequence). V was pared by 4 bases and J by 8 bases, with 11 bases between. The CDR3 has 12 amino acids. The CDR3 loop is CASSSTGVGYTF. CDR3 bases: TGTGCCAGCAGTTCCACCGGGGTAGGCTACACCTTC.

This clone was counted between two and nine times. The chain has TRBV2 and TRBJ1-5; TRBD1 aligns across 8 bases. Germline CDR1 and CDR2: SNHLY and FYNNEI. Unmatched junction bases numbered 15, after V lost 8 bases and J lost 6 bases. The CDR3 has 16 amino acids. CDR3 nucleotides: TGTGCCAGCCGAGAGCGGACAGGGCGCTCGAGTCAGCCCCAGCATTTT. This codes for CASRERTGRSSQPQHF.

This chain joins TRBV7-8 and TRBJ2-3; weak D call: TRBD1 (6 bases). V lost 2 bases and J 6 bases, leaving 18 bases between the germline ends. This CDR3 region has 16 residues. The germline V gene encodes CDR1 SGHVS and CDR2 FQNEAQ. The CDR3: CASSLMVGAGVDTQYF. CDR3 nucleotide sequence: TGTGCCAGCAGCTTAATGGTGGGGGCTGGAGTGGATACGCAGTATTTT.

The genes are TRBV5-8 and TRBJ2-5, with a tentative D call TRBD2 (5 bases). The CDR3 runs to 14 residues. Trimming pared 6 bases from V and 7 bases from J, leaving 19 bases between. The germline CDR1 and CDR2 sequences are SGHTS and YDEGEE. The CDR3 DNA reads TGTGCCAGCAACTTTTTGCCAGGAGCGGCGACCCAGTACTTC. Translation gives CASNFLPGAATQYF.

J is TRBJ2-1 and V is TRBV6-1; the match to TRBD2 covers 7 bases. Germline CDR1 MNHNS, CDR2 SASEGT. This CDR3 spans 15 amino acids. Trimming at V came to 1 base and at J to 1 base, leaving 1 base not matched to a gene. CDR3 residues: CASSEVAGSYNEQFF. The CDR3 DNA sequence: TGTGCCAGCAGTGAAGTAGCGGGTTCCTACAATGAGCAGTTCTTC.

The chain's CDR3 is CASSSSDTQYF. CDR3 in DNA: TGTGCCAGTAGTTCTTCAGATACGCAGTATTTT. The chain couples TRBV19 to TRBJ2-3; D call uncertain. Germline V lookup: CDR1 LNHDA, CDR2 SQIVND (reference sequence). The CDR3 consists of 11 residues. The V and J ends lost 5 bases and 4 bases respectively, with 4 bases between them.

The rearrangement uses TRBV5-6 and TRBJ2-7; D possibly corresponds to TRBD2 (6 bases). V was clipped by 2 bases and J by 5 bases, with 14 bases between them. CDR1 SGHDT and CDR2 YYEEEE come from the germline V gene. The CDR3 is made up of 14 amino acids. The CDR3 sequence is CASSFGTGVDEQYF. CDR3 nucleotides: TGTGCCAGCAGCTTCGGCACGGGGGTCGACGAGCAGTACTTC. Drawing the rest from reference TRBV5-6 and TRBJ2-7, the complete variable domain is DAGVTQSPTHLIKTRGQQVTLRCSPKSGHDTVSWYQQALGQGPQFIFQYYEEEERQRGNFPDRFSGHQFPNYSSELNVNALLLGDSALYLCASSFGTGVDEQYFGPGTRLTVT.

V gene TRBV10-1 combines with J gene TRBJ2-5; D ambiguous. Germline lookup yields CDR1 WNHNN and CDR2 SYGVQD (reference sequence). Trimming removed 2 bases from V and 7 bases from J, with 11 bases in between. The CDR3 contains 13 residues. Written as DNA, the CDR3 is TGCGCCAGCAGTGAGGCCGGTTTAACGACCCAGTACTTC. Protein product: CASSEAGLTTQYF.

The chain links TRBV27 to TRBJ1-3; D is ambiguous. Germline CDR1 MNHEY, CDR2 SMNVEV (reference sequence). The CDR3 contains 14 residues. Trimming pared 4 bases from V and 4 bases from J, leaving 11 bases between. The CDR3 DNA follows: TGTGCCAGCAGTTGGCAGGCAGGAGGAAACACCATATATTTT. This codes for CASSWQAGGNTIYF.

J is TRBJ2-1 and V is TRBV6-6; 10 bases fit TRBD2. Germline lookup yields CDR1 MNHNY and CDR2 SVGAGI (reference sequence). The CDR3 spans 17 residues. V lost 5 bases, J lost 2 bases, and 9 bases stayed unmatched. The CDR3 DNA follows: TGTGCCAGCAGTCACCGGCTTACTAGCGGGGCCTACAATGAGCAGTTCTTC. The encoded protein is CASSHRLTSGAYNEQFF.

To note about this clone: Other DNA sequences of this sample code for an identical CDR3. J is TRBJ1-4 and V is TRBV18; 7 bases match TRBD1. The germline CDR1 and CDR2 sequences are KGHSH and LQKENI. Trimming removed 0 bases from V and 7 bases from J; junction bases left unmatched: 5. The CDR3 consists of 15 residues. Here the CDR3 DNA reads TGTGCCAGCTCACCACCCGGGCAGGGGGGTGAAAAACTGTTTTTT. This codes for CASSPPGQGGEKLFF. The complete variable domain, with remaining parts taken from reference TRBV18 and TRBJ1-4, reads NAGVMQNPRHLVRRRGQEARLRCSPMKGHSHVYWYRQLPEEGLKFMVYLQKENIIDESGMPKERFSAEFPKEGPSILRIQQVVRGDSAAYFCASSPPGQGGEKLFFGSGTQLSVL.

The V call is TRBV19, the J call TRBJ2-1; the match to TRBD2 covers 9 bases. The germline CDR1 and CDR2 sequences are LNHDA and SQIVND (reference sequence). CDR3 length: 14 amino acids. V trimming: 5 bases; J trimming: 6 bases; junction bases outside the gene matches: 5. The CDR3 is CASSLAGFSNEQFF. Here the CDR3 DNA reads TGTGCCAGTAGTCTAGCGGGATTCAGCAATGAGCAGTTCTTC. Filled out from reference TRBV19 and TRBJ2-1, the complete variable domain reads DGGITQSPKYLFRKEGQNVTLSCEQNLNHDAMYWYRQDPGQGLRLIYYSQIVNDFQKGDIAEGYSVSREKKESFPLTVTSAQKNPTAFYLCASSLAGFSNEQFFGPGTRLTVL.

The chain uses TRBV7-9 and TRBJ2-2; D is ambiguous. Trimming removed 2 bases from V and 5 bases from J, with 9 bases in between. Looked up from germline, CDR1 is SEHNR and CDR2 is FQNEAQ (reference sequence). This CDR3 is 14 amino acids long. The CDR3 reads CASSLLSLTGELFF. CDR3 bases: TGTGCCAGCAGCTTACTTAGTCTGACCGGGGAGCTGTTTTTT.

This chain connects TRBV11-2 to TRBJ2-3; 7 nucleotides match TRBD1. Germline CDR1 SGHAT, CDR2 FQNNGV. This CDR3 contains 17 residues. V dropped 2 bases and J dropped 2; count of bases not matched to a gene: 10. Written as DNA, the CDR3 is TGTGCCAGCAGCTTAAGGGACAGCGAAGTTTACACAGATACGCAGTATTTT. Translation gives CASSLRDSEVYTDTQYF.

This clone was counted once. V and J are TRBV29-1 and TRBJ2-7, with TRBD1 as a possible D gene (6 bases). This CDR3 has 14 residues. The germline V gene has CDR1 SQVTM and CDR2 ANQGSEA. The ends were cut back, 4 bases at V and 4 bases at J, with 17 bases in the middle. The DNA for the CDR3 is TGCAGCGTTGCCCCGACGGACAGTTTATACGAGCAGTACTTC. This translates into CSVAPTDSLYEQYF.

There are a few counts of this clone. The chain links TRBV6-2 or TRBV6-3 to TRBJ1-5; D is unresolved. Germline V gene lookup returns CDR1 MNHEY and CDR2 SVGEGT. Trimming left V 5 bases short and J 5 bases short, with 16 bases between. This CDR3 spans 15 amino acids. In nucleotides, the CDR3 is TGTGCCAGCAGTACCCCGGGGAGGGTCCATCAGCCCCAGCATTTT. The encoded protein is CASSTPGRVHQPQHF.

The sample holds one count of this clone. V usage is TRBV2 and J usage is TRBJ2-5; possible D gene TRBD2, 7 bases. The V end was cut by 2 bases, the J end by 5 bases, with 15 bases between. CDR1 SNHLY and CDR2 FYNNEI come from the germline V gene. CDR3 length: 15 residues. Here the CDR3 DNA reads TGTGCCAGCAGTGAAAACGCGGGGGCCGGGGAGACCCAGTACTTC. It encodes CASSENAGAGETQYF.

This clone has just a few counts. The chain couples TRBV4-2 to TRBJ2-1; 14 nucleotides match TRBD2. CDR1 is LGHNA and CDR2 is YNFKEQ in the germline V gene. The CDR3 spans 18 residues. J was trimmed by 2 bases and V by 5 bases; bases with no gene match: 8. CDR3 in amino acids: CASSEGLAGDLTYNEQFF. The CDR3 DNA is TGTGCCAGCAGCGAGGGACTAGCGGGGGATCTGACCTACAATGAGCAGTTCTTC.

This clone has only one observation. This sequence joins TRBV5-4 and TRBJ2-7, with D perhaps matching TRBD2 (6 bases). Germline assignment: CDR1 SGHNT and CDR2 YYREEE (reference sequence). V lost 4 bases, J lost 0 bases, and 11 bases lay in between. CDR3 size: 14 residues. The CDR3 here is CASSGAGSSYEQYF. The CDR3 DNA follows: TGTGCCAGCAGCGGGGCGGGGAGCTCCTACGAGCAGTACTTC. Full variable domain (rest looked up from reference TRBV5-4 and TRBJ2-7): ETGVTQSPTHLIKTRGQQVTLRCSSQSGHNTVSWYQQALGQGPQFIFQYYREEENGRGNFPPRFSGLQFPNYSSELNVNALELDDSALYLCASSGAGSSYEQYFGPGTRLTVT.

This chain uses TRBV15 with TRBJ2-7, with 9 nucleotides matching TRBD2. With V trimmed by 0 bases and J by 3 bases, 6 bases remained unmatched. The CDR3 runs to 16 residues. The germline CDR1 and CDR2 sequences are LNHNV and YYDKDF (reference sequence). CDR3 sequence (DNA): TGTGCCACCAGCAGAGACGGGACTAGCCTGTTCTACGAGCAGTACTTC. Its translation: CATSRDGTSLFYEQYF.

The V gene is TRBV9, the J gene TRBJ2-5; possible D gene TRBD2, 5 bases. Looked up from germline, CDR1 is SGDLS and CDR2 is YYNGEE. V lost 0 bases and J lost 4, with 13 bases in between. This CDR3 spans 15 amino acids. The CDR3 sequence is CASSVGVGEGETQYF. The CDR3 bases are TGTGCCAGCAGCGTAGGTGTCGGGGAAGGAGAGACCCAGTACTTC.

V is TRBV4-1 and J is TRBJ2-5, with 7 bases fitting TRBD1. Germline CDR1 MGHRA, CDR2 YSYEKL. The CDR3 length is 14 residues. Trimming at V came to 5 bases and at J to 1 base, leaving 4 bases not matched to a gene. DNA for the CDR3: TGCGCCAGCAGCGCAGGGACAGCCCAAGAGACCCAGTACTTC. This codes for CASSAGTAQETQYF.